The TCR beta chain under discussion was sequenced for a study of blood T cells in healthy people across ages. Study as a whole: Through template switching, about one barcoded beta molecule was captured per two T cells, as measured in model experiments.

V lost 8 bases and J lost 1, with 15 bases in between. This CDR3 has 15 amino acids. Germline V lookup: CDR1 MNHNY, CDR2 SVGAGI (reference sequence). The use of a sample-barcoded 5' primer and a J-beta primer mix characterized a second PCR of about 7 to 12 cycles. Every single cDNA molecule received a tag from a template-switch adaptor with 12 random nucleotides. One entry per CDR3 protein results from TCRdb running MiXCR on the 5' RACE reads. The sample holds about 1,500,000 distinct CDR3 sequences; 28% are singletons and the top ten take less than 9.5%. Per sample, extraction of total RNA gave at least 5 micrograms in every case. This clonotype was detected a few times.

Sequenced material: blood. This receptor was taken from a young woman in good health. The chain couples TRBV6-6 to TRBJ1-5; D is perhaps TRBD1 (5 bases). The CDR3 nucleotides read TGTGCCAGCCGCTACGGGACGGGAAGCAATCAGCCCCAGCATTTT. Translated, it gives CASRYGTGSNQPQHF.